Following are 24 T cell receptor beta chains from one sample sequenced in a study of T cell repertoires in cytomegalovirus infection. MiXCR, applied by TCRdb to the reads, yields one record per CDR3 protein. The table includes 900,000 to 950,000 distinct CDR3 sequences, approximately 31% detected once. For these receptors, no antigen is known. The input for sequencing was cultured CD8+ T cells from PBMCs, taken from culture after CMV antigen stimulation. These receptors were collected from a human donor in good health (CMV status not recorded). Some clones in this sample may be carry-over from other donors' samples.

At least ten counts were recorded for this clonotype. CDR3 protein: CASSHTGGNEQFF. The DNA of the CDR3 is TGCGCCAGCAGCCACACAGGGGGCAATGAGCAGTTCTTC. The chain combines TRBV4-1 with TRBJ2-1, with TRBD1 matching over 8 bases. Germline CDR1 MGHRA, CDR2 YSYEKL. The CDR3 runs 13 residues. J was trimmed by 6 bases and V by 3 bases; bases with no gene match: 1.

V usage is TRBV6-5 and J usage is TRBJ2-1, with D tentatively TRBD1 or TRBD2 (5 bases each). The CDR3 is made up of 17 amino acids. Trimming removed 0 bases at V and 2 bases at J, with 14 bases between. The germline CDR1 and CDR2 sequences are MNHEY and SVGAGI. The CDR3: CASSYSIGGAPYNEQFF. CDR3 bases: TGTGCCAGCAGTTACTCGATTGGGGGAGCTCCCTACAATGAGCAGTTCTTC.

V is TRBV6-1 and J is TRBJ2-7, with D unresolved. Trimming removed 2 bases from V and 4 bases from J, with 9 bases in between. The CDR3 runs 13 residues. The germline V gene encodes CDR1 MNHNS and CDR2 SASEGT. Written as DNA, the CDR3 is TGTGCCAGCAGTGAATTTAAGGATTACGAGCAGTACTTC. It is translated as CASSEFKDYEQYF.

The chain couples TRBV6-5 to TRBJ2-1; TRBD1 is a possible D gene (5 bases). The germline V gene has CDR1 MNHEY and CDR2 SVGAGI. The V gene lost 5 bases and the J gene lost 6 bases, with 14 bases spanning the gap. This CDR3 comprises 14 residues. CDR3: CASSRQGRRNEQFF. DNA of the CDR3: TGTGCCAGCAGTAGGCAGGGTAGACGCAATGAGCAGTTCTTC.

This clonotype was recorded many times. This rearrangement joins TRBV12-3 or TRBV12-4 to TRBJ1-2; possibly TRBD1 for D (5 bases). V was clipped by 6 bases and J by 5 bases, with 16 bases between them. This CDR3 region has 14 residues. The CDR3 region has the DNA TGTGCCAGCAGGACCCCTAGGGGCGCTTATGGCTACACCTTC. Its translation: CASRTPRGAYGYTF.

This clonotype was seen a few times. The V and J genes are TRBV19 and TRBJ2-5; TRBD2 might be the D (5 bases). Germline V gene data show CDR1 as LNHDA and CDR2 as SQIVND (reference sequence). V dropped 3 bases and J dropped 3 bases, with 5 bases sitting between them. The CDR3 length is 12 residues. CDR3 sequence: CASSMREETQYF. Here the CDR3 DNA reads TGTGCCAGTAGTATGAGGGAAGAGACCCAGTACTTC.

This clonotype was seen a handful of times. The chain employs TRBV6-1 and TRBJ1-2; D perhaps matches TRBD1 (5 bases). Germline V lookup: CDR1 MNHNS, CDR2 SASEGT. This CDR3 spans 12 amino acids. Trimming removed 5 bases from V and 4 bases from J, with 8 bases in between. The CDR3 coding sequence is TGTGCCAGCAGTAGCAGGGTCTATGGCTACACCTTC. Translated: CASSSRVYGYTF.

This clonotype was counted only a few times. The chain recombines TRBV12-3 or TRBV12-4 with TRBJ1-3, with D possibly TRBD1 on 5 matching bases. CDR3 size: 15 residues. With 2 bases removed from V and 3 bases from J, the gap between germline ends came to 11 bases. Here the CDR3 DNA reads TGTGCCAGCAGTTTAATCCCGGGACTTGGAAACACCATATATTTT. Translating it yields CASSLIPGLGNTIYF.

Written as DNA, the CDR3 is TGTGCCAGTAGTATGCGAGCAGGGCCCCTCAGAACTAATGAAAAACTGTTTTTT. Encoded protein: CASSMRAGPLRTNEKLFF. The J gene is TRBJ1-4, the V gene TRBV19; perhaps TRBD1 as D (5 bases). V dropped 3 bases and J dropped 1 base, with 18 bases sitting between them. The CDR3 is made up of 18 amino acids. In germline, CDR1 is LNHDA, CDR2 SQIVND (reference sequence).

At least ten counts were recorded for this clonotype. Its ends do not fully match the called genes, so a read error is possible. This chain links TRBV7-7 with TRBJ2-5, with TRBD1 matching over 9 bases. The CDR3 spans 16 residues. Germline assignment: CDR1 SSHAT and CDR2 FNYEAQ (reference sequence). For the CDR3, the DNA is TGTGCTAGCAGCTCCTACCCGGGACAGGGAGAAGAGACCCAGTACTTC. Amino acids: CASSSYPGQGEETQYF.

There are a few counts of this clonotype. CDR3 DNA: TGCGCCAGCAGCCTTATGAGGGCGGAGAACTATGGCTACACCTTC. Amino acids: CASSLMRAENYGYTF. This sequence joins TRBV4-3 and TRBJ1-2; D not certain. Between the trimmed V and J ends, which lost 4 bases and 2 bases, there was a span of 14 bases. Looked up from germline, CDR1 is LGHNA and CDR2 is YSLEER. CDR3 length equals 15 residues.

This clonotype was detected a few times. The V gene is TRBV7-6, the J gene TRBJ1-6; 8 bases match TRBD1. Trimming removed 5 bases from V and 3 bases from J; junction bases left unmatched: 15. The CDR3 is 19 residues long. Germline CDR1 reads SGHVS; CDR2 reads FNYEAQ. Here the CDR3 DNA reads TGTGCCAGCAGCACCCCGACAGGGGCCCGACCGGACTATAATTCACCCCTCCACTTT. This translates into CASSTPTGARPDYNSPLHF.

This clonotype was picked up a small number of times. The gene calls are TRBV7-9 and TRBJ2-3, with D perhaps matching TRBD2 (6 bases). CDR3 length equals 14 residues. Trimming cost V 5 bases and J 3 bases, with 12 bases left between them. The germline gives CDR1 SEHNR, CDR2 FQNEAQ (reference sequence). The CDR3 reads CASSAEEGTDTQYF. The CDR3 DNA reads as TGTGCCAGCAGCGCCGAGGAGGGAACAGATACGCAGTATTTT.

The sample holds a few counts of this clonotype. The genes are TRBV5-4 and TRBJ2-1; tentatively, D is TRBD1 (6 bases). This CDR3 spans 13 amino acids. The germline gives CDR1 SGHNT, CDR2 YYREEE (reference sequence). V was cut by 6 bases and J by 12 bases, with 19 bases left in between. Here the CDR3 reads CASIWREQGTQFF. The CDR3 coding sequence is TGTGCCAGCATCTGGAGAGAGCAGGGGACGCAGTTCTTC.

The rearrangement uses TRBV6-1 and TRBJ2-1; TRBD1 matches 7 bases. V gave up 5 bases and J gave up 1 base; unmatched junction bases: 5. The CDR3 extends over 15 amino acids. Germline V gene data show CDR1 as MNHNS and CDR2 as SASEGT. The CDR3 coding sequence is TGTGCCAGCAGTAACAGGGGCCGGTCCTACAATGAGCAGTTCTTC. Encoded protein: CASSNRGRSYNEQFF.

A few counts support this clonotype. The CDR3 DNA is TGTGCCAGCAGTTACAGGCGGGGATACAATGAGCAGTTCTTC. Translated, it gives CASSYRRGYNEQFF. The chain combines TRBV6-5 with TRBJ2-1; perhaps TRBD2 as D (6 bases). This CDR3 is built from 14 residues. Germline V lookup: CDR1 MNHEY, CDR2 SVGAGI. Trimming took off 2 bases at V and 4 bases at J, with 9 bases between the two ends.

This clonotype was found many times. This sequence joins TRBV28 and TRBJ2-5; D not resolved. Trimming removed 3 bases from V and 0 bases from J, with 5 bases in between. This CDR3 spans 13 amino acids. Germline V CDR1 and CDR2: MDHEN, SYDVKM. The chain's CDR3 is CASSLSNQETQYF. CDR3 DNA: TGTGCCAGCAGTTTGTCGAACCAAGAGACCCAGTACTTC.

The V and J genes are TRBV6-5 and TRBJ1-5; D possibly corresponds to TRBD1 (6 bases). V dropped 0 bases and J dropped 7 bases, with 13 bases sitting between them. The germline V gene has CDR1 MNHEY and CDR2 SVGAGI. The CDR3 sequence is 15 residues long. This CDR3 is CASSYSGGAGQPQHF. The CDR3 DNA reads TGTGCCAGCAGTTACTCGGGGGGGGCCGGCCAGCCCCAGCATTTT.

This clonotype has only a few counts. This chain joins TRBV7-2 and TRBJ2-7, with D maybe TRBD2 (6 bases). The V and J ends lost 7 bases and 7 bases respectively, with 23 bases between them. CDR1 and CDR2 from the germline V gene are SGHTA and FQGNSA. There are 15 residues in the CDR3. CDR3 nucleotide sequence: TGTGCCAGCAAAAAAAGGCGGGGACCTTCGAGGGAGCAGTACGTC. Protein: CASKKRRGPSREQYV.

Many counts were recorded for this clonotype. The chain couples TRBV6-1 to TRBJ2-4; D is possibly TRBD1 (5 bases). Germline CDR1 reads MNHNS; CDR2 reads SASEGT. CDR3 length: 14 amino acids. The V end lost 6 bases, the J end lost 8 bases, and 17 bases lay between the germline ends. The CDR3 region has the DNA TGTGCCAGCAGACCAGACACGCTCAGGGACATTCAGTACTTC. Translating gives CASRPDTLRDIQYF.

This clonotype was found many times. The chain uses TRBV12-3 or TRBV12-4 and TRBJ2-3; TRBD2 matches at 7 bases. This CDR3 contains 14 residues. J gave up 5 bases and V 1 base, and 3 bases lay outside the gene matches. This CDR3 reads CASSLVGGGDTQYF. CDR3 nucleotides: TGTGCCAGCAGTTTAGTGGGGGGGGGAGATACGCAGTATTTT.

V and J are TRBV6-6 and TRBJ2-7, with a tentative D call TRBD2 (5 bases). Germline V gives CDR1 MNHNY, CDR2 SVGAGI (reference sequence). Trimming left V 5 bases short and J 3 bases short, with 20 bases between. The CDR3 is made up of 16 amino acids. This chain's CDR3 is CASSVPEGEDNYEQYF. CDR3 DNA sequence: TGTGCCAGCAGTGTGCCTGAGGGAGAAGATAACTACGAGCAGTACTTC.

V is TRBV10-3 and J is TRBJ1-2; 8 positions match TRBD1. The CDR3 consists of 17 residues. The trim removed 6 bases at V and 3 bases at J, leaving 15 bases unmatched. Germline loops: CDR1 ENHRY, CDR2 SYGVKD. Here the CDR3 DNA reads TGTGCCATCAGGACGACCTCGGACAGGGCAGATCACTATGGCTACACCTTC. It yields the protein CAIRTTSDRADHYGYTF.

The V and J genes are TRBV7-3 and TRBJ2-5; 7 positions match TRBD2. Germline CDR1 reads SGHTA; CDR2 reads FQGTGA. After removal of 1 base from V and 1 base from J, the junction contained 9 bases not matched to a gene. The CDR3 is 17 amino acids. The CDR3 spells CASSLNPGEGLQETQYF. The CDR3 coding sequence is TGTGCCAGCAGCTTAAACCCCGGGGAGGGCCTCCAAGAGACCCAGTACTTC. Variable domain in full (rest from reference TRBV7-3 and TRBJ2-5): GAGVSQTPSNKVTEKGKYVELRCDPISGHTALYWYRQSLGQGPEFLIYFQGTGAADDSGLPNDRFFAVRPEGSVSTLKIQRTERGDSAVYLCASSLNPGEGLQETQYFGPGTRLLVL.